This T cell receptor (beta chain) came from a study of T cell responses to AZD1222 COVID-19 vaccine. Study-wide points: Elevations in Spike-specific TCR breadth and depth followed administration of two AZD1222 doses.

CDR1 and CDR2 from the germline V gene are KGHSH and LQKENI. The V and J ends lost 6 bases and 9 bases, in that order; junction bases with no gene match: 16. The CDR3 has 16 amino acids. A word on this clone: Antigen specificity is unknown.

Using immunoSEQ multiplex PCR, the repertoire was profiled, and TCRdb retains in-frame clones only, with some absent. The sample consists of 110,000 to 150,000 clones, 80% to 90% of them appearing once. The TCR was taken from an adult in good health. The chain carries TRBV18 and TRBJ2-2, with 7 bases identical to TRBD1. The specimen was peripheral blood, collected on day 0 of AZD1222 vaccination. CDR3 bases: TGTGCCAGCTCCCCAAAGAGGGACAGCTCCGTCCGGGAGCTGTTTTTT. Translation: CASSPKRDSSVRELFF.